Given below is one T cell receptor (beta chain) in context. Its specific antigen is unknown. One base away there is no much larger clone; base qualities are not given. This sample was taken from a study of CD8+ T cells in alopecia areata listed by TCRdb under 2018. About the study as a whole: In both human patients and the C3H/HeJ mouse model, the study applied high-throughput TCRbeta sequencing to look at T cell clonal expansion in alopecia areata. Amplification of TCRbeta CDR3 regions was done by immunoSEQ multiplex PCR using 35 Vbeta forward primers and 13 Jbeta reverse primers. The RNA source kit depended on sample type: the PAXgene miRNA kit for fixed scalp, the miRNeasy kit for PBMCs, and the RNeasy kit for mouse skin. Scalp clonality was compared among normal scalp (n=4), patchy alopecia areata scalp (n=8), and alopecia totalis/universalis scalp (n=8). In humans, TCRbeta sequencing was performed on scalp tissue and on sorted CD4+ and CD8+ peripheral blood T cells from healthy controls and from patients with patchy or totalis/universalis alopecia areata.

Measured from the cysteine to the phenylalanine, the CDR3 is 16 residues long. The kept DNA is CDR3 alone, 48 bases in frame from the first base. V has 2 bases trimmed and J has 0 bases trimmed; junction bases matching no gene number 8. CDR1 and CDR2 are read off the germline V gene as SGHRS and YFSETQ. The library was built by means of the immunoSEQ multiplex PCR assay. For TCR sequencing, RNA was extracted from every sample and reverse transcribed into cDNA to serve as template. First-strand cDNA was synthesized with SuperScript III using a 2:1 mix of oligo-dT and random hexamers. A synthetic immune receptor repertoire was used to measure amplification bias, and any remaining bias was corrected computationally. The published analysis was carried out like this. After raw reads were preprocessed to remove errors, the CDR3 was defined following IMGT conventions as running from the conserved cysteine to phenylalanine. Clonality was computed by normalizing Shannon entropy by log2 of the number of productive unique TCRs and subtracting the result from 1. Scalp TCRbeta sequences were cross-referenced with sorted blood CD4 and CD8 repertoires so that the CD4 or CD8 identity of scalp clones could be inferred. As stored in TCRdb, this immuneACCESS dataset retains in-frame rearrangements with V and J assigned. A fraction of the clones does not appear; measured against another copy, unresolved V genes explain less than half of the discrepancy, and the remainder lacks a known reason. V and J calls and clone size are given by that table; D and trimming were obtained from the DNA. For this sample the table gives 100,000 to 120,000 clones, of which 55% to 75% were detected only once. Under 25% of the sample comes from the top ten.

PBMCs were isolated by density centrifugation and stained for CD3, CD4 and CD8, and CD4+ and CD8+ T cells were sorted on a FACSAria. Scalp biopsies and blood samples were obtained from unaffected controls. Results and caveats for the whole study, not just this receptor: Lesional scalp, especially in alopecia totalis/universalis, showed higher clonality and more expanded CD8+ clones than normal scalp, suggesting antigenic drive. Resident alphabeta T cells in normal human skin are also sequenced, complicating scalp TCR repertoire analysis, unlike mouse skin dominated by gammadelta T cells. Shared TCR sequences between patients were less evident than in mice, which may be partly attributable to HLA diversity in the patient population.

The sequence was obtained from a human donor in good health. The sequence is built from TRBV5-1 and TRBJ2-7; TRBD1 agrees with 7 junctional bases. What was sequenced was CD8+ T cells sorted from blood. The nucleotide sequence reads TGCGCCAGCAGCTTACCCCTGACAGGGACCTCCTACGAGCAGTACTTC. This gives the protein CASSLPLTGTSYEQYF.